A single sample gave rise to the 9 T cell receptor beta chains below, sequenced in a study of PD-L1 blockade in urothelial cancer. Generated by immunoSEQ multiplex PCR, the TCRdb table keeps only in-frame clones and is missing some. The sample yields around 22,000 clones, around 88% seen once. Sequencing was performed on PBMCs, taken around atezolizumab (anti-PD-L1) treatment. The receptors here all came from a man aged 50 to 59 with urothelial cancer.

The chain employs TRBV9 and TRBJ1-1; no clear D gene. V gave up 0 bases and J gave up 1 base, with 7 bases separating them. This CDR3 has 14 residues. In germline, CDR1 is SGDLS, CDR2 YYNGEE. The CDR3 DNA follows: TGTGCCAGCAGCGTAGCACAGAAGAACACTGAAGCTTTCTTT. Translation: CASSVAQKNTEAFF. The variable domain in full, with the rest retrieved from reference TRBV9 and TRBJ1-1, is DSGVTQTPKHLITATGQRVTLRCSPRSGDLSVYWYQQSLDQGLQFLIQYYNGEERAKGNILERFSAQQFPDLHSELNLSSLELGDSALYFCASSVAQKNTEAFFGQGTRLTVV.

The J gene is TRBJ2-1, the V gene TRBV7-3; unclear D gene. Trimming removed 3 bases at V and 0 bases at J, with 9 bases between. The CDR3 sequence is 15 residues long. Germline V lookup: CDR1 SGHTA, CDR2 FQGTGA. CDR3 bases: TGTGCCAGCAGCTTTAACCCCAGCTCCTACAATGAGCAGTTCTTC. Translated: CASSFNPSSYNEQFF. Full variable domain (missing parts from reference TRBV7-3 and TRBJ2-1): GAGVSQTPSNKVTEKGKYVELRCDPISGHTALYWYRQSLGQGPEFLIYFQGTGAADDSGLPNDRFFAVRPEGSVSTLKIQRTERGDSAVYLCASSFNPSSYNEQFFGPGTRLTVL.

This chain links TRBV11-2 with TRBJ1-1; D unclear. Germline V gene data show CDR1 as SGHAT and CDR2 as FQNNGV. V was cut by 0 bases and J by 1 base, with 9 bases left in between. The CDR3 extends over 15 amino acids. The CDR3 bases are TGTGCCAGCAGCTTAGAGGGCAGCTGGAACACTGAAGCTTTCTTT. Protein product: CASSLEGSWNTEAFF.

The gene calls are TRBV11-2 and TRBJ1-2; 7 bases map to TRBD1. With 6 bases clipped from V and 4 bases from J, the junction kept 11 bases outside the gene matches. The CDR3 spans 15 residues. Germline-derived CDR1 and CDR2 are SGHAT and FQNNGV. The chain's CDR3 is CASRGSTGKRYGYTF. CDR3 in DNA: TGTGCCAGCAGGGGATCGACAGGGAAGCGCTATGGCTACACCTTC. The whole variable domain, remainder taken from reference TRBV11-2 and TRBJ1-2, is EAGVAQSPRYKIIEKRQSVAFWCNPISGHATLYWYQQILGQGPKLLIQFQNNGVVDDSQLPKDRFSAERLKGVDSTLKIQPAKLEDSAVYLCASRGSTGKRYGYTFGSGTRLTVV.

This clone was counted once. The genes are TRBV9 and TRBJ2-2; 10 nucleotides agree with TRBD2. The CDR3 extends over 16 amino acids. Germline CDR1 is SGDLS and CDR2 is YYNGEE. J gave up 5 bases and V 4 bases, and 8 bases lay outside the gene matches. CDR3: CASSSSGRALTGELFF. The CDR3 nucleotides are TGTGCCAGCAGCTCAAGCGGGAGGGCCTTGACCGGGGAGCTGTTTTTT.

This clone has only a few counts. The DNA for the CDR3 is TGCGCCAGCAGCCAAGAAGATGGGGACTGGTGGGGCCCCGGGGAGCTGTTTTTT. It encodes CASSQEDGDWWGPGELFF. The V gene is TRBV4-3, the J gene TRBJ2-2, with D perhaps matching TRBD2 (6 bases). Trimming pared 0 bases from V and 6 bases from J, leaving 20 bases between. CDR3 size: 18 residues. Germline V gives CDR1 LGHNA, CDR2 YSLEER.

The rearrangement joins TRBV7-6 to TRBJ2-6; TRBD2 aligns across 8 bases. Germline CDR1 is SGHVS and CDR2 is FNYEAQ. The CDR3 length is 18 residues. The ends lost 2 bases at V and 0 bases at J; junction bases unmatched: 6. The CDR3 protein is CASSLFSGGVSGANVLTF. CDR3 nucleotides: TGTGCCAGCAGCTTATTCAGCGGGGGAGTCTCTGGGGCCAACGTCCTGACTTTC.

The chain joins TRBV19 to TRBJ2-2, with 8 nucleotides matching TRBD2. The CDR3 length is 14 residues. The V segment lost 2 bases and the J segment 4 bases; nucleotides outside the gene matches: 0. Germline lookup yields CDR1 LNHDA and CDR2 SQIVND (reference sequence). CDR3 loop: CASSILAGTGELFF. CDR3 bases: TGTGCCAGTAGTATACTAGCGGGCACCGGGGAGCTGTTTTTT.

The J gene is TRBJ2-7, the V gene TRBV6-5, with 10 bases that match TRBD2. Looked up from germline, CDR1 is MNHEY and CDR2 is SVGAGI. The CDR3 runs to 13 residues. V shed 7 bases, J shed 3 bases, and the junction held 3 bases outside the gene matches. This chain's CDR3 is CASNPSGSYEQYF. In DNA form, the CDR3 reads TGTGCCAGCAACCCTAGCGGGAGCTACGAGCAGTACTTC.